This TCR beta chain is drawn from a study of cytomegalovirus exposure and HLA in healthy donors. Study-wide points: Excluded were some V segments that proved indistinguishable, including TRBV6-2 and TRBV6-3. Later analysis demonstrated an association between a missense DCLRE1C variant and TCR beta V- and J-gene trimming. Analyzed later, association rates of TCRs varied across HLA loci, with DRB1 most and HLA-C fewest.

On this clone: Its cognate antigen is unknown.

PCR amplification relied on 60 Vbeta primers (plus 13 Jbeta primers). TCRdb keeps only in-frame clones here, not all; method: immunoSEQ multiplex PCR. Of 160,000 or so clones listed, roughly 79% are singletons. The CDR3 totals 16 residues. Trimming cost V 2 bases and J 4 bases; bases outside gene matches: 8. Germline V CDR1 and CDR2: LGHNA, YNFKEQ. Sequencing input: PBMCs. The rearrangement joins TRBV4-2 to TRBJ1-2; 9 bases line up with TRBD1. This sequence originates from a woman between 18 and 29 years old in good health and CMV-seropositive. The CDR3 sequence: CASSQQGQGIFYGYTF. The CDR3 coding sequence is TGTGCCAGCAGCCAACAAGGACAGGGGATATTCTATGGCTACACCTTC.